This T cell receptor beta chain was retrieved from a study of cytomegalovirus exposure and HLA in healthy donors. General study points: In a later analysis, V- and J-gene trimming of beta chains associated with a DCLRE1C missense variant, replicated independently.

Details on this clone: Its antigen is currently unknown.

PCR involved 60 Vbeta and 13 Jbeta primers. The assay was immunoSEQ multiplex PCR, and TCRdb's table has in-frame clones only and misses some. The table shows 150,000 to 200,000 clones, with 75% to 85% occurring only once. At the time of sampling, donors were nominally healthy, though unrecorded immune exposures were likely. From germline, CDR1 is LGHNA and CDR2 YSLEER. V shed 4 bases, J shed 8 bases, and the junction held 6 bases outside the gene matches. This CDR3 has 15 residues. Sequenced input: PBMCs. The clonotype was recovered from a woman under 40 in good health and CMV-seropositive. This sequence joins TRBV4-3 and TRBJ2-1, with 12 bases lining up with TRBD2. CDR3 in DNA: TGCGCCAGCAGCCCGACTAGCGGGGGAGTGGATGAGCAGTTCTTC. Its protein is CASSPTSGGVDEQFF.